Following are 5 T cell receptor beta chains from one sample sequenced in a study of shared clonotypes between healthy human individuals. TCRdb's table, derived via immunoSEQ multiplex PCR, lists solely in-frame clones and lacks some. This table holds hundreds of thousands of clones, 60% to 80% found once. The specimen sequenced was memory CD4+ T cells sorted from blood. The subset is: CD45RA-negative fraction. The source of these receptors is a woman in her thirties in good health.

V is TRBV29-1 and J is TRBJ1-2; the D is unclear. The CDR3 is made up of 13 amino acids. V shed 6 bases and J shed 8 bases, with 19 bases lying between them. CDR1 is SQVTM, CDR2 ANQGSEA, per germline. CDR3 nucleotides: TGCAGCGTCATTCTGGGTTCGGGTGGCGGCTACACCTTC. Protein: CSVILGSGGGYTF. Together with reference TRBV29-1 and TRBJ1-2, the CDR3 gives the full variable domain: SAVISQKPSRDICQRGTSLTIQCQVDSQVTMMFWYRQQPGQSLTLIATANQGSEATYESGFVIDKFPISRPNLTFSTLTVSNMSPEDSSIYLCSVILGSGGGYTFGSGTRLTVV.

There are a few counts of this clone. The genes are TRBV6-5 and TRBJ2-7, with D unresolved. The CDR3 consists of 15 residues. The germline V gene has CDR1 MNHEY and CDR2 SVGAGI. V gave up 5 bases and J gave up 1 base, with 15 bases separating them. In DNA form, the CDR3 reads TGTGCCAGCAGTCCCCCGGGCAGGCTATCCTACGAGCAGTACTTC. Protein product: CASSPPGRLSYEQYF.

About this clone itself: Other DNA variants within this sample encode the same CDR3. The chain couples TRBV18 to TRBJ2-5; D gene ambiguous. Germline loops: CDR1 KGHSH, CDR2 LQKENI. Trimming shortened V by 4 bases and J by 1 base, and 4 bases separated the two germline ends. The CDR3 covers 12 residues. The CDR3 DNA sequence: TGTGCCAGCTCACGTGCCCAAGAGACCCAGTACTTC. Translation: CASSRAQETQYF.

V gene TRBV4-1 combines with J gene TRBJ1-2; 9 nucleotides match TRBD1. V was clipped by 1 base and J by 1 base; unmatched bases: 4. CDR3 length: 16 amino acids. The V gene's germline CDR1 is MGHRA and CDR2 YSYEKL. CDR3 sequence: CASSQGRTGVNYGYTF. CDR3 in DNA: TGCGCCAGCAGCCAAGGGAGGACAGGGGTTAACTATGGCTACACCTTC.

The V call is TRBV5-1, the J call TRBJ1-4, with D possibly matching TRBD1 (5 bases). CDR1 is SGHRS and CDR2 is YFSETQ in the germline V gene. Trimming shortened V by 4 bases and J by 6 bases, and 19 bases separated the two germline ends. The CDR3 has 16 amino acids. The CDR3 sequence is CASSDTVGRDYEKLFF. The CDR3 DNA reads as TGCGCCAGCAGCGATACGGTGGGACGGGATTATGAAAAACTGTTTTTT.